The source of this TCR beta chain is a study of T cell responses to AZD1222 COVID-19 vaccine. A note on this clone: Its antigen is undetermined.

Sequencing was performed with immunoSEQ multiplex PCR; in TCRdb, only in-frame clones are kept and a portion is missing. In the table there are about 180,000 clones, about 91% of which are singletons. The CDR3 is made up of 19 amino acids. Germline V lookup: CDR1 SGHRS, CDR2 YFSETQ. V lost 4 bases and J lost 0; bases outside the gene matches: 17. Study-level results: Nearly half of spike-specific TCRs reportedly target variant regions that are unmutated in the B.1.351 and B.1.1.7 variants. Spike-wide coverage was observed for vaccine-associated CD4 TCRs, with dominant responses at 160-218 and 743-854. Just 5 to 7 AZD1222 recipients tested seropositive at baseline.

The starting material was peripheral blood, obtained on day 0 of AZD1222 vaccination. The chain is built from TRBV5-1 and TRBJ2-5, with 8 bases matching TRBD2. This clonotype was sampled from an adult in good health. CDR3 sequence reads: CASSALPGLGLEYQETQYF. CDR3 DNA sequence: TGCGCCAGCAGCGCTCTACCGGGACTAGGCCTCGAGTACCAAGAGACCCAGTACTTC.